These 27 T cell receptor beta chains were sequenced from one sample in a study of spatial heterogeneity in lung cancer. Each CDR3 protein gets one entry after TCRdb re-called the 5' RACE reads with MiXCR. Here the sample spans more than 8,000 distinct CDR3 sequences, approximately 7.8% being singletons. Documented time point: sample taken at primary tumor resection. No cells were sorted before sequencing. The whole RNA sequenced was extracted from tumor, nontumor lung or frozen PBMC. The specimen was PBMCs, collected at surgery. These receptor sequences come from a female donor with early-stage non-small cell lung cancer.

This clonotype was counted ten times or more. The CDR3 DNA reads as TGCAGTGCTAGAGCGGGGTTTCAGCCCCAGCATTTT. It is translated as CSARAGFQPQHF. J is TRBJ1-5 and V is TRBV20-1; D remains ambiguous. V gave up 1 base and J gave up 6 bases, with 7 bases separating them. Germline CDR1 is DFQATT and CDR2 is SNEGSKA (reference sequence). The CDR3 is made up of 12 amino acids.

The sample holds many counts of this clonotype. The CDR3 sequence is CSAIDWNYGYTF. The CDR3 DNA sequence: TGCAGTGCTATAGACTGGAACTATGGCTACACCTTC. The gene calls are TRBV20-1 and TRBJ1-2; D ambiguous. Trimming stripped 4 bases from V and 2 bases from J, with 8 bases between. This CDR3 region has 12 residues. Germline CDR1 and CDR2: DFQATT and SNEGSKA (reference sequence).

This clonotype was seen a handful of times. The V gene is TRBV6-6, the J gene TRBJ2-4; 9 positions match TRBD1. The V segment lost 6 bases and the J segment 6 bases; nucleotides outside the gene matches: 3. The CDR3 has 13 residues. The germline V gene has CDR1 MNHNY and CDR2 SVGAGI (reference sequence). In nucleotides, the CDR3 is TGTGCCAGCAGAAAGGGACAGGGAAACATTCAGTACTTC. It translates to CASRKGQGNIQYF.

This clonotype rates as medium-sized (0.01 to 0.1%). V and J are TRBV7-9 and TRBJ2-3; 13 positions match TRBD2. This CDR3 contains 17 residues. Per the germline V gene, CDR1 is SEHNR and CDR2 is FQNEAQ (reference sequence). V was pared by 6 bases and J by 6 bases, with 12 bases of the junction left unmatched. In DNA form, the CDR3 reads TGTGCCAGCAGTTCCAGCCCCGGGACTAGCGGGGTTGATACGCAGTATTTT. Translating gives CASSSSPGTSGVDTQYF.

This clonotype has ten or more counts. The chain recombines TRBV29-1 with TRBJ2-5; TRBD2 matches 8 bases. The V and J ends lost 7 bases and 0 bases, in that order; junction bases with no gene match: 4. The CDR3 contains 13 residues. Germline CDR1 is SQVTM and CDR2 is ANQGSEA. The CDR3, as DNA: TGCAGCGGGCAGCGGGGGTACCAAGAGACCCAGTACTTC. Translated: CSGQRGYQETQYF. Full variable domain (missing parts from reference TRBV29-1 and TRBJ2-5): SAVISQKPSRDICQRGTSLTIQCQVDSQVTMMFWYRQQPGQSLTLIATANQGSEATYESGFVIDKFPISRPNLTFSTLTVSNMSPEDSSIYLCSGQRGYQETQYFGPGTRLLVL.

This clonotype has only a few counts. V and J are TRBV6-6 and TRBJ2-1; 8 bases fit TRBD1. The V gene end was trimmed by 0 bases and the J gene end by 2 bases; junction bases not matched to a gene: 9. Per the germline V gene, CDR1 is MNHNY and CDR2 is SVGAGI (reference sequence). The CDR3 covers 18 residues. The CDR3 DNA follows: TGTGCCAGCAGTTACTCCATTTCAGGGGGCAAGACCTACAATGAGCAGTTCTTC. Translation: CASSYSISGGKTYNEQFF.

V and J are TRBV29-1 and TRBJ2-5, with a tentative D call TRBD2 (7 bases). Per germline, CDR1 SQVTM and CDR2 ANQGSEA. The CDR3 spans 15 residues. The V end lost 5 bases, the J end lost 0 bases, and 16 bases lay between the germline ends. The CDR3 DNA reads TGCAGCGTTAGGGAACGGGGGGCTCACCAAGAGACCCAGTACTTC. This gives the protein CSVRERGAHQETQYF. The entire variable domain, with the rest obtained from reference TRBV29-1 and TRBJ2-5, is as follows: SAVISQKPSRDICQRGTSLTIQCQVDSQVTMMFWYRQQPGQSLTLIATANQGSEATYESGFVIDKFPISRPNLTFSTLTVSNMSPEDSSIYLCSVRERGAHQETQYFGPGTRLLVL.

This clonotype is termed medium-sized (0.01 to 0.1%). The chain employs TRBV12-3 or TRBV12-4 and TRBJ2-2, with D perhaps matching TRBD2 (6 bases). The ends were cut back, 4 bases at V and 3 bases at J, with 6 bases in the middle. The CDR3 sequence is 13 residues long. The CDR3 nucleotides are TGTGCCAGCAGTTGGGACTACACCGGGGAGCTGTTTTTT. It encodes CASSWDYTGELFF.

This clonotype was seen at least ten times. The CDR3 sequence is CASSLETRSGETQYF. As DNA, the CDR3 is TGTGCCAGCAGCTTAGAGACCCGATCCGGGGAGACCCAGTACTTC. V usage is TRBV7-6 and J usage is TRBJ2-5, with unresolved D. The CDR3 contains 15 residues. V shed 1 base and J shed 5 bases, with 14 bases lying between them. Germline loops: CDR1 SGHVS, CDR2 FNYEAQ.

This clonotype was counted ten times or more. The chain combines TRBV5-5 with TRBJ2-7; D could derive from TRBD1 or TRBD2 (5 bases each). Germline V gene data show CDR1 as SGHKS and CDR2 as YYEKEE (reference sequence). The CDR3 is made up of 16 amino acids. V was clipped by 0 bases and J by 0 bases, with 13 bases between them. The DNA of the CDR3 is TGTGCCAGCAGCTTGGAGGGGACCCCGGGCTCCTACGAGCAGTACTTC. It encodes CASSLEGTPGSYEQYF.

This clonotype was seen repeatedly, ten times or more. The chain combines TRBV2 with TRBJ2-5; no firm D call. Trimming cost V 10 bases and J 5 bases, with 17 bases left between them. Per germline, CDR1 SNHLY and CDR2 FYNNEI. The CDR3 totals 13 residues. In DNA, the CDR3 is TGTGCCAAAAGGGCTGCGTGGTCGGAGACCCAGTACTTC. Its protein product is CAKRAAWSETQYF.

This clonotype has ten or more counts. The gene calls are TRBV7-2 and TRBJ1-6; 8 bases align to TRBD1. This CDR3 is built from 17 residues. Germline CDR1 reads SGHTA; CDR2 reads FQGNSA. V gave up 5 bases and J gave up 9 bases; unmatched junction bases: 15. The CDR3 nucleotides are TGTGCCAGCAGCCACTACCCCCGGGACAGGCCGGCTTCACCCCTCCACTTT. This encodes CASSHYPRDRPASPLHF.

There are many counts of this clonotype. The chain recombines TRBV5-1 with TRBJ2-2, with D perhaps matching TRBD2 (6 bases). The CDR3 length is 16 residues. The V and J ends lost 2 bases and 2 bases respectively, with 13 bases between them. The germline CDR1 and CDR2 sequences are SGHRS and YFSETQ. The CDR3, as DNA: TGCGCCAGCAGCTTCACGGGGGACTTCAACACCGGGGAGCTGTTTTTT. Protein: CASSFTGDFNTGELFF.

By share, this clonotype counts as medium-sized. The chain uses TRBV6-4 and TRBJ2-2; D remains ambiguous. The CDR3 is 14 amino acids. Trimming removed 6 bases from V and 4 bases from J, with 12 bases in between. Germline CDR1 is MRHNA and CDR2 is SNTAGT. CDR3 sequence reads: CASSVDFSTGELFF. As DNA, the CDR3 is TGTGCCAGCAGCGTAGACTTTTCCACCGGGGAGCTGTTTTTT.

This clonotype was detected ten times or more. J is TRBJ2-1 and V is TRBV5-1, with 8 bases that match TRBD1. V lost 4 bases and J lost 7; bases outside the gene matches: 7. Per the germline V gene, CDR1 is SGHRS and CDR2 is YFSETQ. The CDR3 loop spans 14 amino acids. The CDR3 nucleotides read TGCGCCAGCAGCCGCCGGACAGGGAATAATGAGCAGTTCTTC. Translated, it gives CASSRRTGNNEQFF. The full variable domain, in which reference TRBV5-1 and TRBJ2-1 provide the parts outside the CDR3, is KAGVTQTPRYLIKTRGQQVTLSCSPISGHRSVSWYQQTPGQGLQFLFEYFSETQRNKGNFPGRFSGRQFSNSRSEMNVSTLELGDSALYLCASSRRTGNNEQFFGPGTRLTVL.

A few counts support this clonotype. This rearrangement joins TRBV7-2 to TRBJ1-1; D not certain. Germline V gives CDR1 SGHTA, CDR2 FQGNSA. Between the trimmed V and J ends, which lost 6 bases and 3 bases, there was a span of 20 bases. This CDR3 has 16 amino acids. CDR3 in amino acids: CASRRAGWIRDTEAFF. In nucleotides, the CDR3 is TGTGCCAGCAGACGCGCGGGGTGGATCCGCGACACTGAAGCTTTCTTT.

This clonotype has just a few counts. V and J are TRBV5-1 and TRBJ2-2; a weak D match, TRBD2 (6 bases). Germline V gene data show CDR1 as SGHRS and CDR2 as YFSETQ. V lost 0 bases, J lost 1 base, and 7 bases lay in between. CDR3 size: 15 residues. The CDR3, as DNA: TGCGCCAGCAGCTTGGAGGGACTGAACACCGGGGAGCTGTTTTTT. Translation: CASSLEGLNTGELFF.

In its sample, this clonotype was seen many times. This chain joins TRBV7-9 and TRBJ2-3; TRBD1 aligns across 7 bases. Germline CDR1 is SEHNR and CDR2 is FQNEAQ (reference sequence). The CDR3 loop spans 16 amino acids. The V and J ends lost 5 bases and 2 bases, in that order; junction bases with no gene match: 10. The CDR3 sequence is CASSVGQRYNTDTQYF. As DNA, the CDR3 is TGTGCCAGCAGCGTGGGACAGAGATACAACACAGATACGCAGTATTTT.

By proportion, this clonotype is medium-sized (0.01 to 0.1%). This chain uses TRBV29-1 with TRBJ2-3; 10 bases are shared with TRBD2. Per the germline V gene, CDR1 is SQVTM and CDR2 is ANQGSEA. The trim removed 5 bases at V and 9 bases at J, leaving 11 bases unmatched. The CDR3 runs 14 residues. The CDR3 region is CSVSGPSGGATQYF. The DNA of the CDR3 is TGCAGCGTTAGTGGTCCTAGCGGGGGTGCGACGCAGTATTTT.

At least ten counts were recorded for this clonotype. The chain couples TRBV2 to TRBJ1-5; D is perhaps TRBD1 (6 bases). V shed 3 bases and J shed 9 bases, with 9 bases lying between them. Germline values: CDR1 SNHLY, CDR2 FYNNEI. The CDR3 consists of 12 residues. The CDR3 DNA is TGTGCCAGCAGTGAGGGGGCAGGGCCCCAGCATTTT. Protein: CASSEGAGPQHF.

In its sample, this clonotype is medium-sized (0.01 to 0.1%). This sequence joins TRBV2 and TRBJ2-1; 11 nucleotides align to TRBD2. Germline CDR1 reads SNHLY; CDR2 reads FYNNEI. V shed 4 bases, J shed 9 bases, and the junction held 5 bases outside the gene matches. CDR3 size: 14 residues. The CDR3: CASSGTSGRSEQFF. In DNA form, the CDR3 reads TGTGCCAGCAGTGGAACTAGCGGGAGATCTGAGCAGTTCTTC.

This clonotype was detected a few times. The J gene is TRBJ2-7, the V gene TRBV28; D may be TRBD2 (5 bases). The ends were cut back, 2 bases at V and 3 bases at J, with 5 bases in the middle. The CDR3 loop spans 12 amino acids. The germline CDR1 and CDR2 sequences are MDHEN and SYDVKM. The chain's CDR3 is CASSLRGYEQYF. The CDR3 nucleotides read TGTGCCAGCAGTTTACGGGGCTACGAGCAGTACTTC.

The chain's CDR3 is CASRLGAGPGTDTQYF. In nucleotides, the CDR3 is TGTGCCAGCAGACTGGGAGCGGGTCCGGGGACAGATACGCAGTATTTT. V is TRBV28 and J is TRBJ2-3; TRBD2 is a possible D gene (6 bases). The CDR3 loop spans 16 amino acids. Germline V gene data show CDR1 as MDHEN and CDR2 as SYDVKM. Between the trimmed V and J ends, which lost 6 bases and 3 bases, there was a span of 19 bases.

This clonotype has at least ten counts. V usage is TRBV7-2 and J usage is TRBJ2-3; 10 nucleotides agree with TRBD2. The V gene's germline CDR1 is SGHTA and CDR2 FQGNSA. The CDR3 has 20 amino acids. J gave up 1 base and V 5 bases, and 18 bases lay outside the gene matches. The CDR3 loop is CASSLSTSGLGFRGTDTQYF. CDR3 in DNA: TGTGCCAGCAGCCTATCGACTAGCGGGTTGGGGTTTCGGGGCACAGATACGCAGTATTTT.

Sample share makes this clonotype medium-sized. The chain joins TRBV20-1 to TRBJ2-3, with TRBD2 matching 9 bases. The CDR3 consists of 15 residues. Germline V CDR1 and CDR2: DFQATT, SNEGSKA (reference sequence). Losses at the gene ends were 4 bases for V and 0 bases for J; bases not matched to a gene: 5. CDR3 loop: CSAKLAGSSTDTQYF. The CDR3 DNA sequence: TGCAGTGCTAAGCTAGCGGGGTCTAGCACAGATACGCAGTATTTT.

J is TRBJ2-1 and V is TRBV29-1; 7 nucleotides line up with TRBD1. J gave up 0 bases and V 7 bases, and 3 bases lay outside the gene matches. Germline assignment: CDR1 SQVTM and CDR2 ANQGSEA. This CDR3 region has 13 residues. CDR3 loop: CSARDSSYNEQFF. CDR3 in DNA: TGCAGCGCCCGGGACAGCTCCTACAATGAGCAGTTCTTC.

This clonotype came up a few times. The rearrangement uses TRBV7-2 and TRBJ2-7; 7 bases map to TRBD2. Germline values: CDR1 SGHTA, CDR2 FQGNSA. Germline trimming cut 1 base from V and 5 bases from J; bases unmatched to any gene: 5. CDR3 size: 14 residues. The DNA of the CDR3 is TGTGCCAGCAGCTTAGTGGGAGGGCCCGACGAGCAGTACTTC. Its translation is CASSLVGGPDEQYF. The full variable domain, rest sourced from reference TRBV7-2 and TRBJ2-7, is GAGVSQSPSNKVTEKGKDVELRCDPISGHTALYWYRQSLGQGLEFLIYFQGNSAPDKSGLPSDRFSAERTGGSVSTLTIQRTQQEDSAVYLCASSLVGGPDEQYFGPGTRLTVT.